This is a list of T cell receptor beta chains from one sample in a study of blood T cell repertoires in COVID-19. Clones were sequenced by immunoSEQ multiplex PCR, and TCRdb holds only the in-frame ones, with some missing. The table shows some 50,000 clones, with 75% to 80% occurring only once. The sequencing input was peripheral blood. The receptors stem from a human donor with active or convalescent COVID-19. The donor label of this sample is uncertain. The CDR3 runs from the conserved cysteine through the conserved F or W. A D gene is named only where the DNA matches it firmly. Rows give clone size only sometimes, using once, few, many, or a class for an expanded clone.

TRBJ2-7,TRBV24-1,11,TRBD2,.,CATGTSDEQYF,TGTGCCACCGGTACTAGCGACGAGCAGTACTTC
TRBJ2-1,TRBV2,15,TRBD2,.,CASSELGLAGVEQFF,TGTGCCAGCAGTGAGCTGGGACTAGCGGGAGTTGAGCAGTTCTTC
TRBJ1-5,TRBV25-1,16,TRBD1,.,CASSGSSGGGNQPQHF,TGTGCCAGCAGTGGGAGTTCAGGGGGCGGCAATCAGCCCCAGCATTTT
TRBJ1-3,TRBV9,13,TRBD1,.,CASSARQGNTIYF,TGTGCCAGCAGCGCCCGACAGGGGAACACCATATATTTT
TRBJ2-1,TRBV7-9,18,.,.,CASSLNPRKVLLQNEQFF,TGTGCCAGCAGCTTAAACCCCAGGAAGGTCCTCCTACAGAATGAGCAGTTCTTC
TRBJ1-4,TRBV28,15,.,.,CASSESSATNEKLFF,TGTGCCAGCAGCGAGTCCTCGGCAACTAATGAAAAACTGTTTTTT
TRBJ2-7,TRBV27,11,.,.,CASRREDEQYF,TGTGCCAGCAGGAGGGAGGACGAGCAGTACTTC
TRBJ2-2,TRBV12-3/TRBV12-4,13,.,.,CASSPPYGGELFF,TGTGCCAGCAGTCCGCCGTACGGGGGGGAGCTGTTTTTT
TRBJ2-2,TRBV12-5,20,TRBD2,.,CASGLTRGLAGNSNTGELFF,TGTGCTAGTGGCTTAACTCGGGGACTAGCGGGAAATTCTAACACCGGGGAGCTGTTTTTT
TRBJ2-7,TRBV7-9,14,.,.,CASHDRVDSYEQYF,TGTGCCAGCCACGACAGAGTAGACTCCTACGAGCAGTACTTC
TRBJ2-7,TRBV27,11,.,.,CASYSNYEQYF,TGTGCCAGCTACTCGAACTACGAGCAGTACTTC
TRBJ1-5,TRBV6-5,14,TRBD1,.,CASRDGTGGQPQHF,TGTGCCAGCAGGGACGGGACAGGGGGGCAGCCCCAGCATTTT
TRBJ2-3,TRBV27,16,.,few,CASSLQGLPEGDTQYF,TGTGCCAGCAGTTTACAGGGACTCCCCGAAGGTGATACGCAGTATTTT
TRBJ2-7,TRBV20-1,14,.,.,CSASPLLDSYEQYF,TGCAGTGCTAGTCCCCTCTTAGACTCCTACGAGCAGTACTTC
TRBJ1-6,TRBV9,17,.,.,CASSVNVGGKNNSPLHF,TGTGCCAGCAGCGTTAACGTAGGGGGTAAGAATAATTCACCCCTCCACTTT
TRBJ1-2,TRBV9,14,.,.,CASSVGVAPEGYTF,TGTGCCAGCAGCGTAGGCGTCGCTCCGGAGGGCTACACCTTC
TRBJ2-7,TRBV5-6,15,.,.,CASSWKTGLSYEQYF,TGTGCCAGCAGCTGGAAGACAGGACTCTCCTACGAGCAGTACTTC
TRBJ2-3,TRBV3-1/TRBV3-2,15,TRBD2,once,CASSPTGTSTDTQYF,TGTGCCAGCAGCCCGACCGGGACTAGTACAGATACGCAGTATTTT
TRBJ2-7,TRBV5-1,19,.,.,CASSAEGPADVYSSYEQYF,TGCGCCAGCTCCGCTGAGGGTCCGGCGGACGTATACAGCTCCTACGAGCAGTACTTC
TRBJ2-5,TRBV7-2,12,.,.,CASSEPRGTQYF,TGTGCCAGCAGCGAGCCGCGGGGGACCCAGTACTTC
TRBJ1-2,TRBV6-6,14,TRBD1,medium-sized,CASSYSPGGDGYTF,TGTGCCAGCAGTTACTCTCCAGGGGGCGATGGCTACACCTTC
TRBJ2-1,TRBV6-5,15,TRBD2,.,CASSSASGRMSEQFF,TGTGCCAGCAGCAGCGCTAGCGGGAGAATGAGTGAGCAGTTCTTC
TRBJ2-5,TRBV5-8,16,TRBD1,.,CASSLGTGDFQETQYF,TGTGCCAGCAGTCTCGGGACAGGGGACTTTCAAGAGACCCAGTACTTC
TRBJ1-5,TRBV7-2,14,.,.,CASSLERGNQPQHF,TGTGCCAGCAGCTTAGAACGGGGGAATCAGCCCCAGCATTTT
TRBJ2-7,TRBV6-5,15,TRBD2,.,CASTVATSGSHEQYF,TGTGCCAGCACCGTCGCGACTAGCGGGAGTCACGAGCAGTACTTC
TRBJ1-1,TRBV19,15,TRBD1,.,CATIPGDRESTEAFF,TGTGCCACCATTCCTGGGGACAGGGAGAGTACTGAAGCTTTCTTT
TRBJ2-3,TRBV27,17,TRBD2,.,CASSSRRLAGDTDTQYF,TGTGCCAGCAGTTCACGCCGACTAGCGGGGGACACAGATACGCAGTATTTT
TRBJ1-6,TRBV19,15,.,.,CASSISQGQTSPLHF,TGTGCCAGTAGTATATCCCAGGGCCAGACTTCACCCCTCCACTTT
TRBJ2-1,TRBV30,14,TRBD2,.,CAWTLGGRSNEQFF,TGTGCCTGGACCCTTGGCGGGAGGTCCAATGAGCAGTTCTTC
TRBJ2-5,TRBV11-2,11,.,.,CASREGETQYF,TGTGCCAGCAGGGAGGGGGAGACCCAGTACTTC
TRBJ2-5,TRBV28,16,TRBD1,.,CASSSPGTGGRETQYF,TGTGCCAGCAGTTCTCCTGGGACAGGGGGTCGAGAGACCCAGTACTTC
TRBJ2-7,TRBV3-1/TRBV3-2,13,.,.,CASSPLNSYEQYF,TGTGCCAGCAGCCCCCTTAACTCCTACGAGCAGTACTTC
TRBJ1-1,TRBV5-4,13,TRBD1,.,CASRSQGDTEAFF,TGTGCCAGCAGGTCACAGGGGGACACTGAAGCTTTCTTT
TRBJ2-7,TRBV5-1,14,TRBD1,few,CASSLEGTGYEQYF,TGCGCCAGCAGCTTGGAGGGGACAGGATACGAGCAGTACTTC
TRBJ2-7,TRBV7-3,13,TRBD1,.,CASSQGAGYEQYF,TGTGCCAGCAGCCAGGGGGCGGGTTACGAGCAGTACTTC
TRBJ2-6,TRBV28,19,TRBD2,few,CASSTGLAGAPSGANVLTF,TGTGCCAGCAGCACAGGACTAGCGGGCGCCCCCTCTGGGGCCAACGTCCTGACTTTC
TRBJ2-2,TRBV19,18,TRBD2,.,CASTHGLAGGKYTGELFF,TGTGCCAGTACCCACGGACTAGCGGGAGGGAAGTACACCGGGGAGCTGTTTTTT
TRBJ1-1,TRBV27,16,TRBD1,.,CASSRRGGQLNTEAFF,TGTGCCAGCAGTCGAAGAGGGGGACAGCTGAACACTGAAGCTTTCTTT
TRBJ1-2,TRBV5-6,13,.,.,CASTPGTNYGYTF,TGTGCCAGCACCCCGGGGACAAACTATGGCTACACCTTC
TRBJ2-1,TRBV28,14,TRBD1,.,CASRTGGSYNEQFF,TGTGCCAGCAGAACAGGGGGCTCCTACAATGAGCAGTTCTTC
TRBJ2-1,TRBV11-2,17,TRBD2,.,CASSPHSGTSRSNEQFF,TGTGCCAGCAGCCCCCACTCCGGGACTAGCAGATCCAATGAGCAGTTCTTC
TRBJ1-2,TRBV29-1,12,.,.,CSVERGQGGYTF,TGCAGCGTTGAACGGGGCCAGGGGGGCTACACCTTC